This TCR beta chain was sequenced for a study of blood T cell repertoires in COVID-19. Study-level background: COVID-19 samples collected from the United States, Italy and Spain covered acute and convalescent phases. Nucleic acid was either cDNA or gDNA, and it came from T cells, B-cell-depleted T cells, or PBMCs.

This clone appeared once. This CDR3 is built from 14 residues. From germline, CDR1 is SGHNT and CDR2 YYREEE (reference sequence). Trimming at V came to 4 bases and at J to 3 bases, leaving 3 bases not matched to a gene. Authors' data handling: From reference gene primer amplification, estimates of nucleated cell counts were derived. Data came from immunoSEQ multiplex PCR; TCRdb stores just in-frame clones and leaves some out. V and J calls and clone size come straight from that table; D and trimming were deduced from the DNA. The table has around 140,000 clones, about 91% seen once. The chain combines TRBV5-4 with TRBJ2-7; 11 nucleotides align to TRBD2. The sequence came from a woman aged 45-65 years with acute or convalescent COVID-19. The sample was peripheral blood. The CDR3 loop reads CASSPTSGSYEQYF. Written as DNA, the CDR3 is TGTGCCAGCAGCCCCACTAGCGGGAGCTACGAGCAGTACTTC.